This T cell receptor beta chain is from a study of shared clonotypes between healthy human individuals. Deep was the level at which the assay was run. Sequencing used immunoSEQ multiplex PCR; TCRdb keeps in-frame clones, though not all of them. The sample consists of around 530,000 clones, roughly four fifths of them appearing once. Remarks on this clone: A much bigger clone sits one base away, suggesting this may be a read error.

Germline values: CDR1 SQVTM, CDR2 ANQGSEA. This CDR3 is 12 amino acids long. This sequence joins TRBV29-1 and TRBJ1-1; 7 bases align to TRBD1. The sequencing input was PBMCs. This TCR came from a woman aged 35 to 49 in good health. Some clones in this sample may be carry-over from other donors' samples. The CDR3 sequence: CGVGGGGTEAFF. CDR3 coding DNA: TGCGGCGTTGGAGGGGGCGGGACTGAAGCTTTCTTT. The variable domain in full, completed from reference TRBV29-1 and TRBJ1-1, reads SAVISQKPSRDICQRGTSLTIQCQVDSQVTMMFWYRQQPGQSLTLIATANQGSEATYESGFVIDKFPISRPNLTFSTLTVSNMSPEDSSIYLCGVGGGGTEAFFGQGTRLTVV.